The entry below gives a single T cell receptor beta chain sequence along with its context. Its specificity is unknown. At one end, the junction sequence differs from germline, possibly due to a read error. The data were taken from a study of OX40 agonist ivuxolimab in advanced cancers. Points from the study as a whole: Clonal expansion from baseline to week 6 occurred in both CD4+ and CD8+ T cells. There were, on average, more expanded clones in CD8+ T cells than in CD4+.

Per the germline V gene, CDR1 is MNHEY and CDR2 is SVGAGI. The CDR3 sequence is 11 residues long. Patients who had autoimmune disease history or got systemic immunosuppression were left out. Only in-frame clones appear in the TCRdb table, and some are missing; sequencing was by immunoSEQ multiplex PCR. The data show 12,000 to 15,000 clones, 70% to 80% seen once. This sequence originates from an adult with an advanced solid tumor such as melanoma, head and neck, liver or kidney cancer. V is TRBV6-5 and J is TRBJ2-4, with 8 bases matching TRBD1. The sequencing here drew on CD4+ or CD8+ T cells sorted from blood, taken in a trial of the OX40 agonist ivuxolimab. CDR3 DNA sequence: TGTGCCAGCAGTTACTCGAAGGACAGGGTGTTC. The encoded protein is CASSYSKDRVF.